These T cell receptor beta chains were read from a single sample in a study of blood T cell repertoires in COVID-19. Libraries were prepared by immunoSEQ multiplex PCR; TCRdb keeps only in-frame clonotypes and omits some of them. The table includes about 170,000 clones, 80% to 90% detected once. The sample taken for sequencing was peripheral blood. All receptors come from a woman older than 75 with acute or convalescent COVID-19. Each CDR3 is given with its conserved first and last residue. The D gene is left open where the match is weak. Clone size is shown for a subset of rows, as once, few, many or a class of expanded clone.

D gene	J gene	V gene	clone size	CDR3 protein	CDR3 DNA
TRBD1	TRBJ2-7	TRBV6-2/TRBV6-3	.	CASSRDRVGVYEQYF	TGTGCCAGCAGCCGGGACAGGGTAGGGGTTTACGAGCAGTACTTC
.	TRBJ1-3	TRBV7-2	.	CASSRGGGNSGNTIYF	TGTGCCAGCAGCCGGGGTGGGGGCAACTCTGGAAACACCATATATTTT
.	TRBJ2-3	TRBV6-5	.	CASKGAGRTDTQYF	TGTGCCAGCAAGGGAGCGGGCCGCACAGATACGCAGTATTTT
.	TRBJ1-2	TRBV2	.	CASGQINYGYTF	TGTGCCAGCGGACAGATAAACTATGGCTACACCTTC
.	TRBJ2-1	TRBV5-4	once	CASSLALISYNEQFF	TGTGCCAGCAGCTTGGCCTTAATCTCCTACAATGAGCAGTTCTTC
TRBD2	TRBJ2-1	TRBV2	.	CASKGLVSFGEQFF	TGTGCCAGCAAGGGACTAGTCTCATTCGGTGAGCAGTTCTTC
TRBD2	TRBJ2-1	TRBV9	.	CASSVELAEDEQFF	TGTGCCAGCAGCGTAGAACTAGCGGAGGATGAGCAGTTCTTC
TRBD1	TRBJ1-2	TRBV7-2	.	CASMTGLGSGYTF	TGTGCCAGTATGACAGGGTTAGGGTCTGGCTACACCTTC
TRBD1	TRBJ1-4	TRBV25-1	.	CASRGQGANEKLFF	TGTGCCAGCAGAGGACAGGGGGCTAATGAAAAACTGTTTTTT
TRBD1	TRBJ2-7	TRBV28	.	CASSSYVGQGHF	TGTGCCAGCAGTTCATACGTGGGACAGGGGCACTTC
.	TRBJ1-1	TRBV6-1	.	CASSDPFPTEAFF	TGTGCCAGCAGTGACCCGTTTCCCACTGAAGCTTTCTTT
TRBD1	TRBJ2-1	TRBV4-3	.	CASSEDRGSYNEQFF	TGCGCCAGCAGCGAAGACAGGGGGTCCTACAATGAGCAGTTCTTC
.	TRBJ2-5	TRBV19	.	CASSTAGDQETQYF	TGTGCCAGTAGTACCGCAGGGGACCAAGAGACCCAGTACTTC
.	TRBJ2-7	TRBV11-1	.	CASSSGFLGRAYEQYF	TGTGCCAGCAGCTCCGGATTCCTAGGTCGGGCCTACGAGCAGTACTTC
.	TRBJ2-7	TRBV5-1	few	CASSPAGDEQYF	TGCGCCAGCAGCCCCGCCGGGGACGAGCAGTACTTC
TRBD1	TRBJ1-3	TRBV7-2	.	CASRPGTGVSGNTIYF	TGTGCCAGCAGGCCCGGGACAGGGGTGTCTGGAAACACCATATATTTT
.	TRBJ1-5	TRBV6-2/TRBV6-3	.	CASSYSSLVSSGHF	TGTGCCAGCAGTTACTCGAGCTTGGTAAGCTCGGGGCATTTT
TRBD1	TRBJ1-1	TRBV18	.	CASSQDRGNTEAFF	TGTGCCAGCTCACAGGACAGGGGAAACACTGAAGCTTTCTTT
TRBD2	TRBJ2-1	TRBV5-4	.	CASSLGTSGRIEQFF	TGTGCCAGCAGCCTAGGGACTAGCGGGAGGATTGAGCAGTTCTTC
.	TRBJ2-6	TRBV19	.	CASSTGTSSGANVLTF	TGTGCCAGTAGTACTGGGACTTCCTCTGGGGCCAACGTCCTGACTTTC
TRBD2	TRBJ2-5	TRBV19	.	CASSKAGGETQYF	TGTGCCAGTAGTAAGGCGGGGGGAGAGACCCAGTACTTC
.	TRBJ2-7	TRBV6-1	.	CASSELRWGLYEQYF	TGTGCCAGCAGTGAACTGCGGTGGGGCTTGTACGAGCAGTACTTC
.	TRBJ1-2	TRBV10-3	once	CAIRSGSKDGYTF	TGTGCCATTAGATCGGGATCAAAAGATGGCTACACCTTC
.	TRBJ1-6	TRBV27	.	CASSSLGSYNSPLHF	TGTGCCAGCAGTTCTCTCGGCTCCTATAATTCACCCCTCCACTTT
.	TRBJ1-4	TRBV2	.	CASGRPGEKLFF	TGTGCCAGCGGCAGGCCCGGAGAAAAACTGTTTTTT
TRBD1	TRBJ1-2	TRBV5-1	few	CASSEGQNYGYTF	TGCGCCAGCAGCGAGGGACAGAACTATGGCTACACCTTC
TRBD1	TRBJ2-7	TRBV6-5	.	CASRPGTGDVYEQYF	TGTGCCAGCAGGCCCGGGACAGGGGATGTGTACGAGCAGTACTTC
TRBD1	TRBJ1-1	TRBV5-5	.	CASSLTGGGQTEAFF	TGTGCCAGCAGCTTGACAGGGGGCGGTCAAACTGAAGCTTTCTTT
.	TRBJ1-6	TRBV19	once	CASSRLPAPPLHF	TGTGCCAGTTCCCGCCTTCCAGCGCCACCCCTCCACTTT
.	TRBJ2-2	TRBV7-3	once	CASSFNPMGATGELFF	TGTGCCAGCAGCTTCAATCCAATGGGGGCAACCGGGGAGCTGTTTTTT
.	TRBJ2-2	TRBV11-3	.	CASSPGPADTGELFF	TGTGCCAGCAGCCCCGGGCCAGCGGACACCGGGGAGCTGTTTTTT
TRBD1	TRBJ2-2	TRBV5-1	.	CASSLERQGAYTGELFF	TGCGCCAGCAGCTTGGAACGGCAGGGGGCGTATACCGGGGAGCTGTTTTTT
TRBD1	TRBJ2-7	TRBV2	.	CASSWATGQYEQYF	TGTGCCAGCAGTTGGGCGACAGGGCAGTACGAGCAGTACTTC